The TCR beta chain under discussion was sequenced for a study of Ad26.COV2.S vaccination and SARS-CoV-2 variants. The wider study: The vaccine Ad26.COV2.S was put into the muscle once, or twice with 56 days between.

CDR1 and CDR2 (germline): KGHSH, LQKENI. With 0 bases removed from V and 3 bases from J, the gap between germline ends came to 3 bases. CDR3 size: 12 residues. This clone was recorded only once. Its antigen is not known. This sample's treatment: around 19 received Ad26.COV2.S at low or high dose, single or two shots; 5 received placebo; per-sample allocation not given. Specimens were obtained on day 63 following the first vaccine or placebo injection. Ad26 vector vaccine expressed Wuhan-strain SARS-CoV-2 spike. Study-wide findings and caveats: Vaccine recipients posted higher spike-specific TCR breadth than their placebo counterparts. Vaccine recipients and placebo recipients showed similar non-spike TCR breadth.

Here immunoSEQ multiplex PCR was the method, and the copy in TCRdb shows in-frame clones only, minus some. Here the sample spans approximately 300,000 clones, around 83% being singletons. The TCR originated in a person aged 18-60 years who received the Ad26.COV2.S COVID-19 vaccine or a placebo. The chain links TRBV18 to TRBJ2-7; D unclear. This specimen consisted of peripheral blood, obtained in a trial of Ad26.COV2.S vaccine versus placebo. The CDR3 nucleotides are TGTGCCAGCTCACCACCCCGCTACGAGCAGTACTTC. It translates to CASSPPRYEQYF.